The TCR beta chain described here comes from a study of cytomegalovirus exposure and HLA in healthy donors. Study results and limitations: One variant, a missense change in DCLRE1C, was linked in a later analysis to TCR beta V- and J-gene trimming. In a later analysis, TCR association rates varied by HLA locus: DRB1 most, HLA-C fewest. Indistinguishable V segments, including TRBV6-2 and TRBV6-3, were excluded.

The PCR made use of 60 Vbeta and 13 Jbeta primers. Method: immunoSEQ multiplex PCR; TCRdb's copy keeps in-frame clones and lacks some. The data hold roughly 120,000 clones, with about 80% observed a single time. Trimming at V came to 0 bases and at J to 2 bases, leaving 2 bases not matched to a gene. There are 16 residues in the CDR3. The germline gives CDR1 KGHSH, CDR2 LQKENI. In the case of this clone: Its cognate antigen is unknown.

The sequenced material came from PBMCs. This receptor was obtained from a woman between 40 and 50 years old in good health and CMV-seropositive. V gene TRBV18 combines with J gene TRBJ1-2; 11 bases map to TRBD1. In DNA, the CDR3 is TGTGCCAGCTCACCACCGGGACAGGGGGGGAACTATGGCTACACCTTC. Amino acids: CASSPPGQGGNYGYTF.